This T cell receptor beta chain was recorded in a study of shared clonotypes between healthy human individuals. Assay used: immunoSEQ multiplex PCR; TCRdb lists only in-frame clones, some missing. The data show around 2,000,000 clones, with more than 85% seen just once and around 1.7% held by the top ten. V was trimmed by 5 bases and J by 1 base, leaving 5 bases between them. The CDR3 consists of 11 residues. Germline CDR1 reads SQVTM; CDR2 reads ANQGSEA. This clone was seen more than once but under ten times. Selected positively for CCR7 and CD45RO-negative, naive CD8 cells excluded terminally differentiated effector memory CD45RA+ cells.

V gene TRBV29-1 combines with J gene TRBJ1-1; unclear D gene. Sequencing was carried out using naive CD8+ T cells from PBMCs. The TCR was taken from a man aged 18 to 30 in good health. Some clones in this sample may be carry-over from other donors' samples. As DNA, the CDR3 is TGCAGCGTTTGGCCGAACACTGAAGCTTTCTTT. As protein: CSVWPNTEAFF.